Below are 2 T cell receptor beta chains sequenced from a single sample in a study of cytomegalovirus exposure and HLA in healthy donors. With 60 Vbeta and 13 Jbeta primers, the PCR was carried out. Sequencing was performed with immunoSEQ multiplex PCR; in TCRdb, only in-frame clones are kept and a portion is missing. The data hold tens of thousands of clones, with approximately 81% observed a single time. Sequencing input: PBMCs. All receptors come from a woman between 40 and 50 years old in good health and CMV-seronegative.

V and J are TRBV11-2 and TRBJ1-1; 9 positions match TRBD1. Germline assignment: CDR1 SGHAT and CDR2 FQNNGV. CDR3 size: 14 residues. After removal of 4 bases from V and 4 bases from J, the junction contained 4 bases not matched to a gene. CDR3 DNA sequence: TGTGCCAGCAGCTGGGACAGGGCGACCACTGAAGCTTTCTTT. This translates into CASSWDRATTEAFF.

This chain uses TRBV10-3 with TRBJ1-5, with D uncertain. V lost 3 bases and J 1 base, leaving 13 bases between the germline ends. Germline values: CDR1 ENHRY, CDR2 SYGVKD. This CDR3 region has 16 residues. The CDR3 DNA is TGTGCCATCAGTGATCGCGCCCCGGTAAGCAATCAGCCCCAGCATTTT. Protein sequence: CAISDRAPVSNQPQHF.